This record looks at one TCR beta chain sequence and its context. Its specificity is not known. The data were obtained in a study of T cell responses to AZD1222 COVID-19 vaccine. Study-level results: In a largely white British group with more females than males, clonal diversity was possibly underestimated.

Trimming took 8 bases from V and 2 from J, leaving 12 bases between them. The CDR3 totals 13 residues. The germline gives CDR1 SNHLY, CDR2 FYNNEI. Some clones are missing from TCRdb's copy, which holds only in-frame ones; the method was immunoSEQ multiplex PCR. The sample gives 150,000 to 200,000 clones, 85% to 95% of which show up once; less than 2.5% is in the top ten. The sequenced sample was peripheral blood, obtained on day 0 of AZD1222 vaccination. The genes are TRBV2 and TRBJ1-2; perhaps TRBD1 as D (6 bases). This TCR was sampled from an adult in good health. In DNA, the CDR3 is TGTGCCAGCCTCCAGGACAGAAACTATGGCTACACCTTC. This sequence encodes CASLQDRNYGYTF.